These 2 T cell receptor beta chains came from one sample sequenced in a study of T cell repertoires in cytomegalovirus infection. TCRdb re-derived calls from the reads in MiXCR, one entry per CDR3 protein. The sample consists of some 300,000 distinct CDR3 sequences, roughly 15% of them appearing once. The sequenced material came from PBMCs. These receptors were taken from a human donor in good health (CMV status not recorded). Some clones in this sample may be carry-over from other donors' samples.

This clonotype has only a few counts. The chain joins TRBV12-3 or TRBV12-4 to TRBJ2-1, with 14 positions matching TRBD2. Trimming at V came to 3 bases and at J to 3 bases, leaving 7 bases not matched to a gene. CDR3 length: 18 residues. CDR3 DNA: TGTGCCAGCAGTTTTTTGACTAGCGGGGGGGCCGACTACAATGAGCAGTTCTTC. Translation gives CASSFLTSGGADYNEQFF.

This clonotype has just a few counts. V usage is TRBV4-3 and J usage is TRBJ1-1, with 7 bases aligning to TRBD1. J was trimmed by 8 bases and V by 3 bases; bases with no gene match: 6. Germline V gene lookup returns CDR1 LGHNA and CDR2 YSLEER. This CDR3 is built from 13 residues. The DNA of the CDR3 is TGCGCCAGCAGCCACGGGAAGGGGGCGGAAGCTTTCTTT. Protein: CASSHGKGAEAFF.